The source of this T cell receptor (beta chain) is a study of beta chain features in type 1 diabetes. Study-wide results and caveats: The study notes PCR might favor shorter templates equally in patients and controls. Within each of all four CD4+ subsets, Type 1 diabetes patients had TCRB CDR3s that were moderately but significantly shorter. Researchers reported that naive, central memory and Treg TCRB repertoires appeared more similar in patients than in healthy donors.

Remarks on this clone: What it binds is not known.

The CDR3 totals 16 residues. Trimming pared 4 bases from V and 0 bases from J, leaving 16 bases between. Germline values: CDR1 SGHDN, CDR2 FVKESK. Isolated RNA was reverse transcribed in full, so expressed TCRB transcripts were sequenced. Generated by immunoSEQ multiplex PCR, the TCRdb table keeps only in-frame clones and is missing some. The profile shows hundreds of thousands of clones, over 12% of them singletons. CD45RO/CCR7/CD25/CD127/CD95/CD27 separated CD4+ naive, central memory, regulatory and stem cell-like memory cells by sorting. Sorted populations all exceeded 98% purity. The clonotype was recovered from a man between 18 and 29 years old with type 1 diabetes. The chain carries TRBV14 and TRBJ2-7; D gene uncertain. Sequenced input: naive CD4+ T cells from blood. CDR3 in amino acids: CASSPTNLRGSYEQYF. CDR3 in DNA: TGTGCCAGCAGCCCGACGAACCTGAGAGGCTCCTACGAGCAGTACTTC.